The 4 T cell receptor beta chains below come from one sample, sequenced in a study of blood T cells in healthy people across ages (dated by TCRdb to the mid-2010s). Receptor amplification or capture employed 5' RACE. TCRdb shows the sequencer as Illumina HiSeq 2500. A second PCR of about 7 to 12 cycles was performed with a sample-barcoded 5' primer and a J-beta primer mix. The raw public reads went through TCRdb reprocessing: fastp at Q25, MiXCR clone calling, in-frame beta chains kept. Rows matching on CDR3 protein sequence are summarized as one entry with the most common DNA and genes. Recorded for this sample are 1,500,000 or so distinct CDR3 sequences; approximately 59% of them occurred a single time. The ten largest clones take up roughly 7% of the sample. Sequencing input: blood. All receptors come from a man aged 18 to 35 in good health.

V is TRBV4-1 and J is TRBJ2-1; TRBD2 is a possible D gene (7 bases). V was shortened by 8 bases and J by 6 bases, with 20 bases between the two germline ends. Germline CDR1 MGHRA, CDR2 YSYEKL. The CDR3 spans 15 residues. The CDR3 is CASGGAGGLFNEQFF. The CDR3 DNA reads as TGCGCCAGCGGGGGGGCCGGGGGTTTATTCAATGAGCAGTTCTTC.

This sequence joins TRBV29-1 and TRBJ2-5; D not certain. The CDR3 is made up of 12 amino acids. Trimming pared 0 bases from V and 2 bases from J, leaving 4 bases between. Germline V gene data show CDR1 as SQVTM and CDR2 as ANQGSEA. Here the CDR3 DNA reads TGCAGCGTTGAAGACTTACAAGAGACCCAGTACTTC. It specifies CSVEDLQETQYF.

This chain links TRBV9 with TRBJ2-3; perhaps TRBD2 as D (6 bases). The germline V and J ends were trimmed by 1 base and 0 bases, with 12 bases remaining between them. There are 16 residues in the CDR3. Germline V gene data show CDR1 as SGDLS and CDR2 as YYNGEE. The CDR3 here is CASSVLSGPSTDTQYF. CDR3 coding DNA: TGTGCCAGCAGCGTACTAAGCGGGCCTAGCACAGATACGCAGTATTTT.

The chain links TRBV27 to TRBJ2-7; D is ambiguous. The CDR3 consists of 14 residues. Trimming pared 5 bases from V and 0 bases from J, leaving 11 bases between. In germline, CDR1 is MNHEY, CDR2 SMNVEV (reference sequence). CDR3 loop: CASSRTERSYEQYF. DNA for the CDR3: TGTGCCAGCAGTCGAACAGAACGCTCCTACGAGCAGTACTTC.